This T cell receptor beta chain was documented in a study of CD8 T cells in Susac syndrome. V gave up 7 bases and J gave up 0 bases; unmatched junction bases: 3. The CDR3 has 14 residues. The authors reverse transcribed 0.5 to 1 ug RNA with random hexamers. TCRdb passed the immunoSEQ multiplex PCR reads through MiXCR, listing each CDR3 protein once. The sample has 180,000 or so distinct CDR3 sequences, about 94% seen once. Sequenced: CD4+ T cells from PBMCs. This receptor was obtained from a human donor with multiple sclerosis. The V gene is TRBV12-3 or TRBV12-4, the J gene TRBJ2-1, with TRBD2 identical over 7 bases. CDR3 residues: CASTRTSSYNEQFF. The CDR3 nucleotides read TGTGCCAGCACCAGGACTAGCTCCTACAATGAGCAGTTCTTC.